Described below is a single TCR beta chain sequence and its context. The V end lost 5 bases, the J end lost 6 bases, and 14 bases lay between the germline ends. The germline CDR1 and CDR2 sequences are MNHEY and SMNVEV (reference sequence). The CDR3 is made up of 13 amino acids. This sample was taken from a study of blood T cell repertoires in COVID-19. Whole-study context: From the United States, Italy and Spain came samples of acute and convalescent COVID-19. T cells, B-cell-depleted T cells, or PBMCs provided the cDNA or gDNA that served as material.

As handled by the study authors: Estimated nucleated cell counts came from reference gene primer amplification. This table comes from immunoSEQ multiplex PCR, and its TCRdb copy is limited to in-frame clones, with some not included. V, J and clone size are taken as reported in that table, and D and trimming were inferred from the DNA itself. Among more than 85,000 clones listed, approximately 81% were seen once. The sample taken for sequencing was peripheral blood. The genes are TRBV27 and TRBJ2-7; the D gene is possibly TRBD1 (6 bases). This clonotype was sampled from a man older than 75 with acute or convalescent COVID-19. The CDR3 nucleotides read TGTGCCAGCAGTCCCACAGGGACGGGCGAGCAGTACTTC. Translated, it gives CASSPTGTGEQYF.